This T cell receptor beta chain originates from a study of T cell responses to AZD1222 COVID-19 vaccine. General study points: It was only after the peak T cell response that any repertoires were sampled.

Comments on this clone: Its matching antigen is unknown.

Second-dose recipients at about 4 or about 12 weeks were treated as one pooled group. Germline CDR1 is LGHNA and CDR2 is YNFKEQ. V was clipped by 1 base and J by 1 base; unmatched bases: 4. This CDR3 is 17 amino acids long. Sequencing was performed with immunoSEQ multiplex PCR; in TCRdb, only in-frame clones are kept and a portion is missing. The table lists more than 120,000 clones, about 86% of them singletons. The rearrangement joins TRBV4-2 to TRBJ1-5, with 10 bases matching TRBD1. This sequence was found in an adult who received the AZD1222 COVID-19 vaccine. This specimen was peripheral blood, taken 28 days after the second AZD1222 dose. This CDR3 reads CASSQATGGWSNQPQHF. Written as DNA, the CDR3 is TGTGCCAGCAGCCAAGCGACAGGGGGCTGGAGCAATCAGCCCCAGCATTTT.